Listed below are T cell receptor beta chains from one sample, sequenced in a study of breast tumors, draining lymph nodes, adjacent tissues. TCRdb itself ran the multiplex PCR reads through MiXCR, one entry per CDR3 protein. Found here are roughly 23,000 distinct CDR3 sequences, about 64% of them singletons; the top ten hold 19%. The material sequenced was tumor-adjacent breast tissue. These receptors came from a female donor with breast cancer. Some clones in this sample may be carry-over from other donors' samples. CDR3s include the opening cysteine and the closing phenylalanine or tryptophan. Fields, in order: clone size, J gene, V gene, D gene, CDR3 protein, CDR3 DNA. A D gene is named only where the DNA matches it firmly. Clone size is stated in some rows and not others, as once, few, many or a class when expanded.

size: NA
J: TRBJ2-3
V: TRBV5-1
D: NA
CDR3: CATSVGEGTDTQYF
DNA: TGCGCCACCAGCGTAGGGGAGGGGACAGACACGCAGTATTTT

size: NA
J: TRBJ2-3
V: TRBV11-1
D: NA
CDR3: CASRQNTDTQYF
DNA: TGTGCCAGCAGACAAAACACAGATACGCAGTATTTT

size: once
J: TRBJ1-4
V: TRBV19
D: NA
CDR3: CASRDTGWFNEKLFF
DNA: TGTGCCAGTAGGGACACAGGGTGGTTCAATGAAAAACTGTTTTTT

size: NA
J: TRBJ2-3
V: TRBV12-3/TRBV12-4
D: NA
CDR3: CASSLGYNTDTQYF
DNA: TGTGCCAGCAGTTTAGGCTACAACACAGATACGCAGTATTTT

size: once
J: TRBJ1-5
V: TRBV7-9
D: NA
CDR3: CASSSQGINQPQHF
DNA: TGTGCCAGCAGCTCCCAGGGGATCAATCAGCCCCAGCATTTT

size: once
J: TRBJ1-4
V: TRBV18
D: NA
CDR3: CASSPSRSLGKLFF
DNA: TGTGCCAGCTCACCAAGCAGGAGCTTAGGAAAACTGTTTTTT

size: NA
J: TRBJ1-5
V: TRBV2
D: TRBD1
CDR3: CASREQGQNQPQHF
DNA: TGTGCCAGCAGGGAACAGGGACAGAATCAGCCCCAGCATTTT

size: many
J: TRBJ2-1
V: TRBV11-1
D: TRBD1
CDR3: CASDQGQGYNEQFF
DNA: TGTGCCAGCGACCAGGGACAGGGATACAATGAGCAGTTCTTC

size: NA
J: TRBJ2-3
V: TRBV5-1
D: NA
CDR3: CASSLHKADTQYF
DNA: TGCGCCAGCAGCTTACACAAGGCAGATACGCAGTATTTT

size: NA
J: TRBJ2-5
V: TRBV7-8
D: NA
CDR3: CASRQGLETQYF
DNA: TGTGCCAGCAGGCAGGGATTGGAGACCCAGTACTTC

size: NA
J: TRBJ2-3
V: TRBV7-9
D: TRBD1
CDR3: CASSPTGGSDTQYF
DNA: TGTGCCAGCAGCCCTACAGGGGGCTCAGATACGCAGTATTTT

size: once
J: TRBJ2-7
V: TRBV20-1
D: NA
CDR3: CSATKAGTYYEQYF
DNA: TGCAGTGCAACTAAAGCCGGGACATACTACGAGCAGTACTTC

size: NA
J: TRBJ2-1
V: TRBV29-1
D: NA
CDR3: CSVEGADEQFF
DNA: TGCAGCGTTGAAGGGGCGGATGAGCAGTTCTTC

size: many
J: TRBJ2-5
V: TRBV3-1
D: NA
CDR3: CASSQATSSETQYF
DNA: TGTGCCAGCAGCCAAGCTACTAGCTCTGAGACCCAGTACTTC

size: NA
J: TRBJ1-2
V: TRBV7-8
D: NA
CDR3: CASSPRTSSGYGYTF
DNA: TGTGCCAGCAGCCCCCGGACCTCGTCGGGCTATGGCTACACCTTC

size: NA
J: TRBJ2-7
V: TRBV24-1
D: TRBD1
CDR3: CATEQGEEQYF
DNA: TGTGCCACCGAACAGGGGGAAGAGCAGTACTTC

size: NA
J: TRBJ1-5
V: TRBV19
D: NA
CDR3: CASSAGGQPQHF
DNA: TGTGCCAGTAGTGCGGGGGGTCAGCCCCAGCATTTT

size: medium-sized
J: TRBJ2-1
V: TRBV20-1
D: NA
CDR3: CSARLPGRGDNEQFF
DNA: TGCAGTGCTAGGCTGCCCGGGCGAGGGGACAATGAGCAGTTCTTC

size: many
J: TRBJ2-7
V: TRBV29-1
D: NA
CDR3: CSVEGQGVAGEQYF
DNA: TGCAGCGTTGAAGGCCAGGGTGTTGCTGGCGAGCAGTACTTC

size: many
J: TRBJ2-5
V: TRBV5-4
D: NA
CDR3: CASSPLAAQDQAPTLRYQETQYF
DNA: TGTGCCAGCAGCCCATTAGCGGCACAGGATCAAGCCCCAACCCTAAGGTACCAAGAGACCCAGTACTTC

size: NA
J: TRBJ1-2
V: TRBV2
D: TRBD1
CDR3: CASPGQDYGYTF
DNA: TGTGCCAGCCCGGGACAGGACTATGGCTACACCTTC

size: NA
J: TRBJ2-7
V: TRBV29-1
D: NA
CDR3: CSVEADRAYEQYF
DNA: TGCAGCGTTGAGGCGGACAGAGCCTACGAGCAGTACTTC

size: NA
J: TRBJ2-1
V: TRBV12-3/TRBV12-4
D: TRBD1
CDR3: CASRPTGGKNEQFF
DNA: TGTGCCAGCAGGCCGACAGGGGGCAAAAATGAGCAGTTCTTC

size: few
J: TRBJ1-1
V: TRBV30
D: NA
CDR3: CAWKKNTEAFF
DNA: TGTGCCTGGAAGAAGAACACTGAAGCTTTCTTT

size: once
J: TRBJ2-1
V: TRBV5-1
D: TRBD2
CDR3: CASSLEAGGNNEQFF
DNA: TGCGCCAGCAGCTTGGAGGCGGGGGGGAACAATGAGCAGTTCTTC

size: medium-sized
J: TRBJ2-7
V: TRBV20-1
D: TRBD2
CDR3: CSAPEVLAGPGYEQYF
DNA: TGCAGTGCCCCCGAGGTTCTAGCGGGCCCCGGCTACGAGCAGTACTTC

size: once
J: TRBJ1-6
V: TRBV24-1
D: NA
CDR3: CATSDLVVGKTYNSPLHF
DNA: TGTGCCACCAGTGACCTAGTAGTCGGGAAAACCTATAATTCACCCCTCCACTTT

size: once
J: TRBJ2-2
V: TRBV7-7
D: NA
CDR3: CASSSDFMNTGELFF
DNA: TGTGCTAGCAGCTCGGACTTTATGAACACCGGGGAGCTGTTTTTT

size: once
J: TRBJ1-2
V: TRBV7-2
D: NA
CDR3: CASSLVIAGFGYTF
DNA: TGTGCCAGCAGCTTAGTGATCGCAGGGTTTGGCTACACCTTC

size: NA
J: TRBJ2-7
V: TRBV7-9
D: NA
CDR3: CASSAELYEQYF
DNA: TGTGCCAGCAGCGCGGAGCTCTACGAGCAGTACTTC

size: NA
J: TRBJ1-4
V: TRBV7-9
D: NA
CDR3: CASSPQGIGNEKLFF
DNA: TGTGCCAGCAGCCCTCAGGGCATCGGTAATGAAAAACTGTTTTTT

size: NA
J: TRBJ2-5
V: TRBV6-5
D: TRBD1
CDR3: CASSPQGQETQYF
DNA: TGTGCCAGCAGCCCACAGGGGCAAGAGACCCAGTACTTC

size: once
J: TRBJ1-2
V: TRBV11-2
D: NA
CDR3: CASSLSGEGRGSRGYTF
DNA: TGTGCCAGCAGCTTATCTGGAGAGGGACGGGGTTCACGCGGCTACACCTTC

size: NA
J: TRBJ1-5
V: TRBV7-9
D: NA
CDR3: CASSPEGAGDSNQPQHF
DNA: TGTGCCAGCAGCCCCGAAGGGGCAGGGGATTCCAATCAGCCCCAGCATTTT

size: medium-sized
J: TRBJ2-7
V: TRBV12-3/TRBV12-4
D: TRBD2
CDR3: CASNTAGGPYEQYF
DNA: TGTGCCAGCAATACCGCGGGGGGGCCCTACGAGCAGTACTTC

size: NA
J: TRBJ2-5
V: TRBV11-2
D: NA
CDR3: CASSGGNQETQYF
DNA: TGTGCCAGCAGCGGGGGGAACCAAGAGACCCAGTACTTC

size: NA
J: TRBJ1-3
V: TRBV4-3
D: NA
CDR3: CASSPKPFNIIYF
DNA: TGCGCCAGCAGTCCAAAGCCATTTAACATCATATATTTC

size: NA
J: TRBJ2-3
V: TRBV2
D: TRBD2
CDR3: CASSGLAGGPDTQYF
DNA: TGTGCCAGCAGTGGACTAGCGGGAGGGCCAGATACGCAGTATTTT

size: NA
J: TRBJ1-3
V: TRBV3-1
D: NA
CDR3: CASKEVSGNTIYF
DNA: TGTGCCAGCAAGGAAGTCTCTGGAAACACCATATATTTT

size: NA
J: TRBJ1-6
V: TRBV2
D: NA
CDR3: CASSSLDSPLHF
DNA: TGTGCCAGCAGCTCTTTAGACTCACCCCTCCACTTT

size: few
J: TRBJ2-7
V: TRBV19
D: TRBD2
CDR3: CASSIALAESYEQYF
DNA: TGTGCCAGTAGTATAGCCCTAGCGGAAAGCTACGAGCAGTACTTC

size: NA
J: TRBJ2-2
V: TRBV7-9
D: NA
CDR3: CASSLASTGELFF
DNA: TGTGCCAGCAGCTTAGCCAGCACCGGGGAGCTGTTTTTT

size: NA
J: TRBJ2-1
V: TRBV7-2
D: NA
CDR3: CASSQDFLVNEQFF
DNA: TGTGCCAGCAGCCAGGACTTTTTGGTAAATGAGCAGTTCTTC

size: NA
J: TRBJ1-6
V: TRBV7-9
D: TRBD1
CDR3: CASSLWDRDNSPLHF
DNA: TGTGCCAGCAGCTTATGGGACAGAGATAATTCACCCCTCCACTTT

size: few
J: TRBJ2-3
V: TRBV5-1
D: TRBD2
CDR3: CASSLDGGRGDTQYF
DNA: TGCGCCAGCAGCTTGGATGGCGGGAGAGGAGATACGCAGTATTTT

size: NA
J: TRBJ2-3
V: TRBV12-3/TRBV12-4
D: NA
CDR3: CASSLAGISTDTQYF
DNA: TGTGCCAGCAGTTTAGCGGGTATTAGCACAGATACGCAGTATTTT

size: NA
J: TRBJ2-7
V: TRBV5-1
D: NA
CDR3: CASRGEGISEQYF
DNA: TGCGCCAGCAGGGGCGAGGGGATAAGCGAGCAGTACTTC

size: medium-sized
J: TRBJ1-6
V: TRBV2
D: NA
CDR3: CASSEDWSPLHF
DNA: TGTGCCAGCAGTGAAGATTGGTCACCCCTCCACTTT

size: many
J: TRBJ2-1
V: TRBV9
D: NA
CDR3: CASSYRAAAAVANEQFF
DNA: TGTGCCAGCAGCTACCGAGCAGCCGCGGCGGTGGCCAATGAGCAGTTCTTC

size: NA
J: TRBJ1-5
V: TRBV29-1
D: NA
CDR3: CSVGSNQPQHF
DNA: TGCAGCGTTGGTAGCAATCAGCCCCAGCATTTT